Below are 20 T cell receptor beta chains sequenced from a single sample in a study of blood T cells in healthy people across ages. With a J-beta primer mix and a sample-barcoded 5' primer, a second PCR ran about 7 to 12 cycles. TCRdb re-analysed the 5' RACE reads in MiXCR, keeping a single row per CDR3 protein. The sample carries about 1 million distinct CDR3 sequences, around 45% recorded once. Sample: blood. These receptors all come from a woman in her fifties or sixties in good health.

This chain connects TRBV28 to TRBJ2-5; 8 bases are a match to TRBD1. Germline values: CDR1 MDHEN, CDR2 SYDVKM. The CDR3 is 13 residues long. The V and J ends lost 6 bases and 3 bases, in that order; junction bases with no gene match: 3. The CDR3 loop reads CASRMTGEETQYF. CDR3 in DNA: TGTGCCAGCAGGATGACAGGGGAAGAGACCCAGTACTTC.

This clonotype has at least ten counts. V gene TRBV10-3 combines with J gene TRBJ1-1; D gene unclear. V lost 8 bases and J lost 5, with 12 bases in between. The CDR3 covers 12 residues. Germline CDR1 ENHRY, CDR2 SYGVKD. The chain's CDR3 is CAIPFEETEAFF. Here the CDR3 DNA reads TGTGCCATCCCGTTTGAAGAAACTGAAGCTTTCTTT.

This clonotype has a handful of counts. The chain recombines TRBV18 with TRBJ2-1, with 9 bases lining up with TRBD2. Germline CDR1 and CDR2: KGHSH and LQKENI. The CDR3 covers 16 residues. The V gene end was trimmed by 3 bases and the J gene end by 8 bases; junction bases not matched to a gene: 11. For the CDR3, the DNA is TGTGCCAGCTCACCCGTCAGAGCGGGAGGTAGCGATGAGCAGTTCTTC. This codes for CASSPVRAGGSDEQFF.

The chain combines TRBV6-5 with TRBJ2-7, with 7 bases that match TRBD2. The J segment lost 7 bases and the V segment lost 7 bases, leaving 4 bases of the junction unmatched. Germline loops: CDR1 MNHEY, CDR2 SVGAGI. This CDR3 is built from 11 residues. The CDR3: CASKTSNEQYF. The DNA of the CDR3 is TGTGCCAGCAAGACTAGCAATGAGCAGTACTTC.

This clonotype was detected once. The rearrangement uses TRBV2 and TRBJ2-3; tentative D call: TRBD1 (5 bases). V lost 7 bases to trimming and J lost 0 bases, with 11 bases between them. This CDR3 contains 14 residues. Germline loops: CDR1 SNHLY, CDR2 FYNNEI. CDR3: CASTGPGSTDTQYF. The CDR3 DNA is TGTGCCAGCACCGGTCCAGGGAGCACAGATACGCAGTATTTT.

V gene TRBV5-1 combines with J gene TRBJ2-1; a possible D gene is TRBD2 (6 bases). The last part of the DNA fits TRBJ2-7 better; the J call may be wrong. The CDR3 consists of 14 residues. Germline V gene data show CDR1 as SGHRS and CDR2 as YFSETQ. The CDR3 bases are TGCGCCAGCCGGATAGCGGAGTCATACAATGAGCAGTACTTC. Amino acid sequence: CASRIAESYNEQYF.

This clonotype was seen at least ten times. The chain couples TRBV12-3 or TRBV12-4 to TRBJ2-1, with D possibly being TRBD2 (6 bases). The CDR3 sequence is 16 residues long. The germline V and J ends were trimmed by 6 bases and 0 bases, with 15 bases remaining between them. For the CDR3, the DNA is TGTGCCAGCAGCCGTTGGAGCGGGCCCTCCTACAATGAGCAGTTCTTC. Its protein is CASSRWSGPSYNEQFF.

This clonotype was recorded a few times. The V and J genes are TRBV20-1 and TRBJ2-1; 8 bases line up with TRBD2. V dropped 1 base and J dropped 8; count of bases not matched to a gene: 13. This CDR3 is 16 amino acids long. CDR1 and CDR2 (germline): DFQATT, SNEGSKA (reference sequence). CDR3 bases: TGCAGTGCTAGAGGTTCCAGCGGGAGAGTGATGGATGAGCAGTTCTTC. Its protein is CSARGSSGRVMDEQFF.

This clonotype has more than one count but fewer than ten. This chain joins TRBV29-1 and TRBJ2-1; D gene unclear. Germline V gene data show CDR1 as SQVTM and CDR2 as ANQGSEA. Trimming stripped 1 base from V and 7 bases from J, with 8 bases between. This CDR3 comprises 12 residues. CDR3 sequence reads: CSVEGLVNEQFF. The CDR3 nucleotides are TGCAGCGTTGAAGGTCTAGTGAATGAGCAGTTCTTC.

This clonotype was counted only a few times. The chain is built from TRBV10-3 and TRBJ1-1, with a tentative D call TRBD1 (5 bases). CDR3 length equals 15 residues. Germline V gene sequence: CDR1 ENHRY, CDR2 SYGVKD. Trimming removed 0 bases from V and 5 bases from J, with 13 bases in between. CDR3: CAISESIGGSTEAFF. CDR3 nucleotide sequence: TGTGCCATCAGTGAGTCGATTGGGGGGAGTACTGAAGCTTTCTTT.

This clonotype was seen a handful of times. The CDR3 DNA is TGTGCCAGCAGCCCCCCGGGAGCGGACTACGAGCAGTACTTC. Its translation: CASSPPGADYEQYF. The chain uses TRBV7-9 and TRBJ2-7, with a weak D call TRBD2 (6 bases). V lost 5 bases and J 3 bases, leaving 14 bases between the germline ends. This CDR3 is 14 amino acids long. Germline assignment: CDR1 SEHNR and CDR2 FQNEAQ (reference sequence).

CDR3 in amino acids: CASSVETGGYEQYF. The CDR3, as DNA: TGTGCCAGCAGCGTAGAAACAGGGGGCTACGAGCAGTACTTC. The chain uses TRBV9 and TRBJ2-7; 8 bases align to TRBD1. This CDR3 has 14 amino acids. V gave up 0 bases and J gave up 3 bases; unmatched junction bases: 2. CDR1 SGDLS and CDR2 YYNGEE come from the germline V gene.

The chain is built from TRBV12-3 or TRBV12-4 and TRBJ2-1; 7 bases match TRBD2. CDR3 length: 14 amino acids. The J segment lost 7 bases and the V segment lost 3 bases, leaving 6 bases of the junction unmatched. The CDR3 reads CASSFLGRVNEQFF. The CDR3 nucleotides read TGTGCCAGCAGTTTTCTTGGGAGGGTTAATGAGCAGTTCTTC.

Worth noting for this clonotype: One base away lies a much larger clone, so this may be a sequencing read error. The rearrangement links TRBV4-2 to TRBJ1-2, with D perhaps matching TRBD1 (5 bases). The CDR3 has 14 amino acids. Germline-derived CDR1 and CDR2 are LGHNA and YNFKEQ. The CDR3 loop reads CTSSQTGTSYGYTF. CDR3 nucleotide sequence: TGTACCAGCAGCCAAACCGGGACCAGCTATGGCTACACCTTC.

This sequence joins TRBV6-6 and TRBJ1-5; 8 bases are shared with TRBD1. The CDR3 is made up of 17 amino acids. Germline-derived CDR1 and CDR2 are MNHNY and SVGAGI (reference sequence). V was pared by 5 bases and J by 9 bases, with 18 bases of the junction left unmatched. DNA of the CDR3: TGTGCCAGCAGTAGCGGACAGGGATTTCAATTATTTGCGCCCCAGCATTTT. Protein sequence: CASSSGQGFQLFAPQHF.

The CDR3 DNA is TGTGCCAGCAGCGTAGGGGGAGGGGGCGATGAGCAGTTCTTC. Its translation is CASSVGGGGDEQFF. The V call is TRBV9, the J call TRBJ2-1, with D perhaps being TRBD1 or TRBD2 (7 bases each). Germline CDR1 is SGDLS and CDR2 is YYNGEE. This CDR3 contains 14 residues. V was clipped by 0 bases and J by 8 bases, with 12 bases between them. Full variable domain (remainder filled in from reference TRBV9 and TRBJ2-1): DSGVTQTPKHLITATGQRVTLRCSPRSGDLSVYWYQQSLDQGLQFLIQYYNGEERAKGNILERFSAQQFPDLHSELNLSSLELGDSALYFCASSVGGGGDEQFFGPGTRLTVL.

This clonotype was observed a handful of times. The chain uses TRBV29-1 and TRBJ2-7; TRBD2 might be the D (6 bases). Trimming shortened V by 6 bases and J by 2 bases, and 17 bases separated the two germline ends. This CDR3 is 14 amino acids long. The V gene's germline CDR1 is SQVTM and CDR2 ANQGSEA. CDR3 loop: CSVAPGLQTYEQYF. The DNA of the CDR3 is TGCAGCGTGGCTCCGGGACTCCAAACCTACGAGCAGTACTTC.

The chain couples TRBV5-1 to TRBJ1-2; 7 bases map to TRBD1. CDR3 length: 14 amino acids. Germline CDR1 is SGHRS and CDR2 is YFSETQ. The V and J ends lost 1 base and 9 bases, in that order; junction bases with no gene match: 9. In nucleotides, the CDR3 is TGCGCCAGCAGCTTGAACGAGGGGGCAGCGAGCTACACCTTC. Translating it yields CASSLNEGAASYTF.

This chain links TRBV6-2 or TRBV6-3 with TRBJ2-3; D might be TRBD2 (5 bases). V was shortened by 2 bases and J by 2 bases, with 11 bases between the two germline ends. The germline V gene encodes CDR1 MNHEY and CDR2 SVGEGT. The CDR3 is made up of 15 amino acids. In DNA, the CDR3 is TGTGCCAGCAGTTACCCCCGCGGGCCCACAGATACGCAGTATTTT. Its translation: CASSYPRGPTDTQYF.

The chain couples TRBV5-1 to TRBJ2-1; 9 nucleotides align to TRBD2. Losses at the gene ends were 4 bases for V and 5 bases for J; bases not matched to a gene: 7. This CDR3 region has 15 residues. Germline V lookup: CDR1 SGHRS, CDR2 YFSETQ. The CDR3 loop is CASSPGLASHNEQFF. The CDR3 DNA follows: TGCGCCAGCAGCCCCGGACTAGCGTCCCACAATGAGCAGTTCTTC.